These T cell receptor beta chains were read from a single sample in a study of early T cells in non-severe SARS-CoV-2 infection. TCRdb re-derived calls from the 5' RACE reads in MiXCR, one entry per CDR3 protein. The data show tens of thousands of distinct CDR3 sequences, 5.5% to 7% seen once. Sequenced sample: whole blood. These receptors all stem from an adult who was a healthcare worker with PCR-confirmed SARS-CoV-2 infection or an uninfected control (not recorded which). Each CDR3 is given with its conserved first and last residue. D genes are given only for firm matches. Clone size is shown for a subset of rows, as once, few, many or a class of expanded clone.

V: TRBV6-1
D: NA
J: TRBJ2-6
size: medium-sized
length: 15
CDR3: CASSEGGSGANVLTF
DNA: TGTGCCAGCAGTGAAGGGGGCTCTGGGGCCAACGTCCTGACTTTC

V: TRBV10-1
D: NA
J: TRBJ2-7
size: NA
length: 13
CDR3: CASSSTWVDEQYF
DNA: TGCGCCAGCAGCTCGACATGGGTCGACGAGCAGTACTTC

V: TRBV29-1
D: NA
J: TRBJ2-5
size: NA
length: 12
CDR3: CSVLTGDETQYF
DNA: TGCAGCGTCCTCACGGGTGACGAGACCCAGTACTTC

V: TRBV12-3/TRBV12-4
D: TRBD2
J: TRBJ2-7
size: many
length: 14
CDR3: CASSLGTSAYEQYF
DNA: TGTGCCAGCAGTTTAGGGACTAGCGCCTACGAGCAGTACTTC

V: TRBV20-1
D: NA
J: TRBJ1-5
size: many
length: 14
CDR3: CSAPNTDADQPQHF
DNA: TGCAGTGCTCCCAACACGGATGCGGATCAGCCCCAGCATTTT

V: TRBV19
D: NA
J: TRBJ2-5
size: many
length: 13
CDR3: CASSIRVQETQYF
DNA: TGTGCCAGTAGTATACGGGTCCAAGAGACCCAGTACTTC

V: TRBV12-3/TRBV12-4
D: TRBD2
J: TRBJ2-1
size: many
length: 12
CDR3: CASNTQAGEQFF
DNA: TGTGCCAGCAATACACAAGCGGGAGAGCAGTTCTTC

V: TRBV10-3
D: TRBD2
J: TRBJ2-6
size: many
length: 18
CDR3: CAISEPLAGVSGANVLTF
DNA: TGTGCCATCAGTGAGCCCCTAGCGGGAGTTTCTGGGGCCAACGTCCTGACTTTC

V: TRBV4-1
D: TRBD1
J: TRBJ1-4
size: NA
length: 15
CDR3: CASSQPQGAIEKLFF
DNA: TGCGCCAGCAGCCAACCCCAGGGGGCTATCGAAAAACTGTTTTTT

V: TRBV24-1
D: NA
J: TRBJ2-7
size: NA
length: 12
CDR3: CATGGTSYEQYF
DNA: TGTGCCACCGGCGGGACTTCCTACGAGCAGTACTTC

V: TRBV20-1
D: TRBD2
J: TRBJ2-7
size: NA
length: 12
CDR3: CSAPGGVDEQYF
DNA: TGCAGTGCTCCGGGAGGGGTCGACGAGCAGTACTTC

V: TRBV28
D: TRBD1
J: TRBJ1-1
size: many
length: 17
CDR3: CASTLTGGQDSNTEAFF
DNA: TGTGCCAGCACTCTTACCGGGGGACAGGACTCGAACACTGAAGCTTTCTTT

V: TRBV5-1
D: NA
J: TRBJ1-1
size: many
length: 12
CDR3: CASSPGVSEAFF
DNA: TGCGCCAGCAGCCCGGGCGTTTCTGAAGCTTTCTTT

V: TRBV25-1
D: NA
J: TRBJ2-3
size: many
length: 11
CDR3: CASSVGTSQYF
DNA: TGTGCCAGCAGTGTCGGGACCTCGCAGTATTTT

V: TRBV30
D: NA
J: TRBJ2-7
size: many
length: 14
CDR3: CAWSLPGVSYEQYF
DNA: TGTGCCTGGAGTTTGCCCGGGGTTTCCTACGAGCAGTACTTC

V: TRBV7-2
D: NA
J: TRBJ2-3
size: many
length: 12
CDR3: CASSPNTDTQYF
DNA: TGTGCCAGCAGTCCTAACACAGATACGCAGTATTTT

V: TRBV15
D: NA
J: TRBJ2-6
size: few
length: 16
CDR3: CATSRDRESGANVLTF
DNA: TGTGCCACCAGCAGAGACAGGGAATCTGGGGCCAACGTCCTGACTTTC

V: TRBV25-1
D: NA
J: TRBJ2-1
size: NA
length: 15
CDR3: CASSEGGHKSNEQFF
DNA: TGTGCCAGCAGTGAAGGGGGGCACAAAAGCAATGAGCAGTTCTTC

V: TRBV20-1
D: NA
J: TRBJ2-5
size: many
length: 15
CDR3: CSARRPATGQETQYF
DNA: TGCAGTGCTAGACGGCCTGCGACAGGCCAAGAGACCCAGTACTTC

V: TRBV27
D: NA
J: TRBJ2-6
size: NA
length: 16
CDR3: CASSLSLLSGANVLTF
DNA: TGTGCCAGCAGTTTGTCACTGTTATCTGGGGCCAACGTCCTGACTTTC

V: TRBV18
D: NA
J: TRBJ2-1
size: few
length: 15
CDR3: CASSPLSGTYNEQFF
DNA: TGTGCCAGCTCACCACTTTCAGGAACCTACAATGAGCAGTTCTTC

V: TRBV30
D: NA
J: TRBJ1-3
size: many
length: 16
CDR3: CAWTPTLDSAGNTIYF
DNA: TGTGCCTGGACACCTACCCTCGACAGTGCTGGAAACACCATATATTTT

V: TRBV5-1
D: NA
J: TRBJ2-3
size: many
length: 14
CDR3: CASSPGEGTDTQYF
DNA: TGCGCCAGCAGCCCTGGAGAGGGCACAGATACGCAGTATTTT

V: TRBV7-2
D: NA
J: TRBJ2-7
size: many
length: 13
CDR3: CASSLAVSYEQYF
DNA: TGTGCCAGCAGCTTAGCGGTTAGCTACGAGCAGTACTTC

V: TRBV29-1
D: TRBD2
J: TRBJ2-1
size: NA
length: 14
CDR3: CSVGTSGRAHEQFF
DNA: TGCAGCGTTGGGACTAGCGGGAGGGCCCATGAGCAGTTCTTC

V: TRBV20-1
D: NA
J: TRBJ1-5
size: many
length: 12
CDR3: CSARDTNQPQHF
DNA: TGCAGTGCTAGAGATACTAATCAGCCCCAGCATTTT

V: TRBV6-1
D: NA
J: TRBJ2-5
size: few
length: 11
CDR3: CASSPPETQYF
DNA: TGTGCCAGCAGTCCCCCTGAGACCCAGTACTTC

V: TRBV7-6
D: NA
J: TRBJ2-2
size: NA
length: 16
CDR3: CASSLALPANTGELFF
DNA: TGTGCCAGCAGCTTAGCGCTGCCAGCGAACACCGGGGAGCTGTTTTTT